The present T cell receptor (beta chain) was sequenced within a study of breast tumors, draining lymph nodes, adjacent tissues. Notes on the study in general: Tumor TCR diversity was below lymph nodes but above nontumor tissue.

This clonotype was recorded at least ten times. Antigen: not known. The CDR3 covers 15 residues. Trimming took off 1 base at V and 7 bases at J, with 15 bases between the two ends. From germline, CDR1 is SGDLS and CDR2 YYNGEE. Samples came from axillary lymph nodes draining the breast cancer. TCRdb fed the multiplex PCR reads into MiXCR, producing one record per CDR3 protein. The data contain under 85,000 distinct CDR3 sequences, roughly 19% of them seen just once; the ten biggest clones take up roughly 2.4%. The chain links TRBV9 to TRBJ2-1; perhaps TRBD1 as D (6 bases). The TCR sequence derives from a female donor with breast cancer. Some clones in this sample may be carry-over from other donors' samples. The sequenced material came from axillary lymph node tissue. The CDR3 DNA reads as TGTGCCAGCAGCGTACGGCAGGGGATTGCGAATGAGCAGTTCTTC. It codes for CASSVRQGIANEQFF.